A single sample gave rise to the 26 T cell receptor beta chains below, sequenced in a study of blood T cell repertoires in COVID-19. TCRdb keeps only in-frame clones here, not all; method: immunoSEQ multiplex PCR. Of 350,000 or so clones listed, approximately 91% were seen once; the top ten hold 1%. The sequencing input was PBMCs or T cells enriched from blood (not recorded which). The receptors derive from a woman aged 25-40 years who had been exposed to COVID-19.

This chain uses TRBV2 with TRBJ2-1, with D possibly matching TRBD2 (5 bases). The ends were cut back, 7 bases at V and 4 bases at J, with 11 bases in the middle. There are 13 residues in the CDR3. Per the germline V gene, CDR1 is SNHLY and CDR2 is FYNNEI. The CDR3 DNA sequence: TGTGCCAGCACCAGCGGTTCATACAATGAGCAGTTCTTC. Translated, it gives CASTSGSYNEQFF.

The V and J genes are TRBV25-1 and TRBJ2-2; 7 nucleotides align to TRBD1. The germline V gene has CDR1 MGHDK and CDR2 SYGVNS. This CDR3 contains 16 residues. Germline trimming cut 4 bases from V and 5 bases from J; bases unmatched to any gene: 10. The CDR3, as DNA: TGTGCCAGCAGTGCAAAGGCGCAGGGGGAAACCGGGGAGCTGTTTTTT. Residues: CASSAKAQGETGELFF.

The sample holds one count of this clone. The CDR3 reads CASSDGQRNEQFF. The CDR3 coding sequence is TGTGCCAGCAGTGACGGTCAGCGGAATGAGCAGTTCTTC. The rearrangement links TRBV6-4 to TRBJ2-1; D is possibly TRBD2 (5 bases). Trimming took 2 bases from V and 7 from J, leaving 9 bases between them. Germline loops: CDR1 MRHNA, CDR2 SNTAGT. The CDR3 has 13 amino acids.

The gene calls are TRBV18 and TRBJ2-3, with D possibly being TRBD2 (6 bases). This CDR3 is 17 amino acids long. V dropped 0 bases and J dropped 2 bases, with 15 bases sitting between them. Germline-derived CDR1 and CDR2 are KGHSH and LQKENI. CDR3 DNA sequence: TGTGCCAGCTCACCACCGGGACTCCCCCGTCCCACAGATACGCAGTATTTT. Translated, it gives CASSPPGLPRPTDTQYF.

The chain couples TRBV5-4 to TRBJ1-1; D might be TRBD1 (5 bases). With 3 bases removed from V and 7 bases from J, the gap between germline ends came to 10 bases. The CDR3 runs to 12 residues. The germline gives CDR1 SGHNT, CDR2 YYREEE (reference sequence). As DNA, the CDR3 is TGTGCCAGCAGCTCAGGACAAAATGAAGCTTTCTTT. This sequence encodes CASSSGQNEAFF. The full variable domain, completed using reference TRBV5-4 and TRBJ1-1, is ETGVTQSPTHLIKTRGQQVTLRCSSQSGHNTVSWYQQALGQGPQFIFQYYREEENGRGNFPPRFSGLQFPNYSSELNVNALELDDSALYLCASSSGQNEAFFGQGTRLTVV.

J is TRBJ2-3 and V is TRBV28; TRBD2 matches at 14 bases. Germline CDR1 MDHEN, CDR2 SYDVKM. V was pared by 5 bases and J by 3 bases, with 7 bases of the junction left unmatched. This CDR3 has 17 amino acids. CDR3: CASSPRLAGGRTDTQYF. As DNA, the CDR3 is TGTGCCAGCAGTCCCAGACTAGCGGGAGGGCGAACAGATACGCAGTATTTT.

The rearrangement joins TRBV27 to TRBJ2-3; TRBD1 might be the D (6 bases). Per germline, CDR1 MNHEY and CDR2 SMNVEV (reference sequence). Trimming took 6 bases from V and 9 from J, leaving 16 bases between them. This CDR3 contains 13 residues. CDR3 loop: CASSPDGQKTQYF. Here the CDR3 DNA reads TGTGCCAGCAGCCCCGATGGACAGAAAACGCAGTATTTT.

CDR3 loop: CASSKWDRGVVSEAFF. Written as DNA, the CDR3 is TGTGCCAGCAGCAAATGGGACAGGGGCGTTGTGTCTGAAGCTTTCTTT. The gene calls are TRBV21-1 and TRBJ1-1; TRBD1 is taken as the D call from the table, unchecked against the DNA. TRBV21-1 is noted as a pseudogene. This CDR3 spans 16 amino acids.

Written as DNA, the CDR3 is TGTGCCAGCAGCCGTAAGAGTCTTCCTTATGAAAAACTGTTTTTT. It yields the protein CASSRKSLPYEKLFF. V is TRBV14 and J is TRBJ1-4; no firm D call. Germline assignment: CDR1 SGHDN and CDR2 FVKESK. The CDR3 consists of 15 residues. V was cut by 4 bases and J by 6 bases, with 15 bases left in between.

In nucleotides, the CDR3 is TGTGCCATCAGTGAGTTCAGCGTTGAGCAGTTCTTC. It specifies CAISEFSVEQFF. V and J are TRBV10-3 and TRBJ2-1; D gene unclear. V was shortened by 1 base and J by 9 bases, with 7 bases between the two germline ends. The CDR3 length is 12 residues. Per the germline V gene, CDR1 is ENHRY and CDR2 is SYGVKD.

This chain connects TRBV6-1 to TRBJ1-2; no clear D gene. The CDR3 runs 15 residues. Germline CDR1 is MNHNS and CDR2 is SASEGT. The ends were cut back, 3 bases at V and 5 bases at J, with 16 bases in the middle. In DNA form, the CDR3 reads TGTGCCAGCAGTGATCCCTGGGGAGAGAGATATGGCTACACCTTC. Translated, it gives CASSDPWGERYGYTF.

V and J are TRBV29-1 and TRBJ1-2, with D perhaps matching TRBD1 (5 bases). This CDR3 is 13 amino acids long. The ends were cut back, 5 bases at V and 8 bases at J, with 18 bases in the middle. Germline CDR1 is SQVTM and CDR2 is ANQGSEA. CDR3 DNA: TGCAGCGTTATAGGAACGGGACTTTTCGGCTACACCTTC. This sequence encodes CSVIGTGLFGYTF.

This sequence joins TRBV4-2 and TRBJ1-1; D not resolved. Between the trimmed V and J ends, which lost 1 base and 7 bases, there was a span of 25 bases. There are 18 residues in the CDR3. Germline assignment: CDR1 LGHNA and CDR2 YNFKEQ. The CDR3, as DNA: TGTGCCAGCAGCCAAGGGTTGACGGGTTGGGTCTTAATCGGTGAAGCTTTCTTT. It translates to CASSQGLTGWVLIGEAFF.

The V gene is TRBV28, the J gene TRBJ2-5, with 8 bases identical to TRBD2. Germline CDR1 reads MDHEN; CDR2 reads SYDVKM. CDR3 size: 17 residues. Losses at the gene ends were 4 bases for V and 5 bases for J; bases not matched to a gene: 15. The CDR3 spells CASSYPGDSGTGETQYF. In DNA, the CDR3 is TGTGCCAGCAGTTACCCCGGGGATAGCGGGACTGGGGAGACCCAGTACTTC.

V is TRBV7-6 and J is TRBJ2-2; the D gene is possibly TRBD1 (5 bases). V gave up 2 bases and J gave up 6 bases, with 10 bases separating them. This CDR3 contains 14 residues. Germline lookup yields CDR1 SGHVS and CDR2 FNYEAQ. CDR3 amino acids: CASSLWGAAGELFF. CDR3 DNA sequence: TGTGCCAGCAGCTTATGGGGCGCGGCCGGGGAGCTGTTTTTT. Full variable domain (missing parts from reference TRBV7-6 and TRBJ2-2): GAGVSQSPRYKVTKRGQDVALRCDPISGHVSLYWYRQALGQGPEFLTYFNYEAQQDKSGLPNDRFSAERPEGSISTLTIQRTEQRDSAMYRCASSLWGAAGELFFGEGSRLTVL.

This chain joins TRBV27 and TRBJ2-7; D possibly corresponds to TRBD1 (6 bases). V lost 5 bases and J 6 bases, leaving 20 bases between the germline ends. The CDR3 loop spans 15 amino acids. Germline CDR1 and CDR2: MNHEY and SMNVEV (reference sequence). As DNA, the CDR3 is TGTGCCAGCAGTACCGCCGGGACATCGATGTTCGAGCAGTACTTC. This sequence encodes CASSTAGTSMFEQYF.

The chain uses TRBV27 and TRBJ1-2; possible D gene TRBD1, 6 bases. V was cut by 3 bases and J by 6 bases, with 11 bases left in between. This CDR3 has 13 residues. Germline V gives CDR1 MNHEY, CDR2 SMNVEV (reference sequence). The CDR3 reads CASSFIGGDGYTF. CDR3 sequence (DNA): TGTGCCAGCAGTTTTATAGGGGGTGATGGCTACACCTTC.

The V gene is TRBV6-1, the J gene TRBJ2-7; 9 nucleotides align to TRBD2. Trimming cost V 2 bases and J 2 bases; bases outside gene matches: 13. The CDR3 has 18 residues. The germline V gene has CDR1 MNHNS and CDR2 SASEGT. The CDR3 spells CASSEIGSGRKITYEQYF. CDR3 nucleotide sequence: TGTGCCAGCAGTGAAATAGGTAGCGGGAGAAAAATCACCTACGAGCAGTACTTC.

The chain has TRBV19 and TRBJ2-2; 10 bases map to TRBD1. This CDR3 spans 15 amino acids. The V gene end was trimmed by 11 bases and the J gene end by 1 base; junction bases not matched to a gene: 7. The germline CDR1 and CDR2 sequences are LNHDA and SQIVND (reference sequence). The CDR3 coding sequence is TGTGCCGGTGGGACAGGGGCTTTGAACACCGGGGAGCTGTTTTTT. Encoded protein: CAGGTGALNTGELFF.

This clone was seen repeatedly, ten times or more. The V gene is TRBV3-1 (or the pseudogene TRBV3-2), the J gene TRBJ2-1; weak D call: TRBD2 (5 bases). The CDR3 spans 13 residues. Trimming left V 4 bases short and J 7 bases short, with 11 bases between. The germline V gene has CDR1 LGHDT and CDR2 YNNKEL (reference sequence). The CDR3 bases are TGTGCCAGCAGCCGGGAGAATTGGAATGAGCAGTTCTTC. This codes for CASSRENWNEQFF.

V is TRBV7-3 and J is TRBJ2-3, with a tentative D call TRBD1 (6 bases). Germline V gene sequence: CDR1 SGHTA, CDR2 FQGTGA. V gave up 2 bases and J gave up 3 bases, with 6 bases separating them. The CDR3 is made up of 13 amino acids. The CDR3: CASSLGQTDTQYF. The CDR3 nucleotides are TGTGCCAGCAGCTTAGGACAGACAGATACGCAGTATTTT.

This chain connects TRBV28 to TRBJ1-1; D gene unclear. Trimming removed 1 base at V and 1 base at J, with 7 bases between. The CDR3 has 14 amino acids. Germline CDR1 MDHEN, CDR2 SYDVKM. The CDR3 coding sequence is TGTGCCAGCAGTTTATATAGCGGGAACACTGAAGCTTTCTTT. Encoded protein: CASSLYSGNTEAFF.

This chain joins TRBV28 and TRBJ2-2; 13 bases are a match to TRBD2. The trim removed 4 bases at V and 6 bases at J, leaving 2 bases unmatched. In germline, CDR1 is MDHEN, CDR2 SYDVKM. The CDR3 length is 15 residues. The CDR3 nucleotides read TGTGCCAGCAGTTCCGGGACTAGCGGGGCCGGGGAGCTGTTTTTT. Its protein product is CASSSGTSGAGELFF.

The CDR3 reads CSVALTHTGELFF. The DNA for the CDR3 is TGCAGCGTTGCCCTTACTCACACCGGGGAGCTGTTTTTT. The chain couples TRBV29-1 to TRBJ2-2, with no clear D. Per germline, CDR1 SQVTM and CDR2 ANQGSEA. This CDR3 region has 13 residues. The V and J ends lost 4 bases and 3 bases respectively, with 9 bases between them.

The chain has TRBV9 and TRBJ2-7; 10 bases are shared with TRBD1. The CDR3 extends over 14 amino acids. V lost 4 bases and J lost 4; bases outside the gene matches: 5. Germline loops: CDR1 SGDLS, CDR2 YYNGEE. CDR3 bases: TGTGCCAGCAGCCAGACAGGGGGCGGTTACGAGCAGTACTTC. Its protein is CASSQTGGGYEQYF.

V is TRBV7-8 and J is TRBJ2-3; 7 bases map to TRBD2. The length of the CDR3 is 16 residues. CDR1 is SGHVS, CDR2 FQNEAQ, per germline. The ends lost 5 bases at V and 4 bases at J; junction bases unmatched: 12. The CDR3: CASSPGGAGVPDTQYF. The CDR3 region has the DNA TGTGCCAGCAGCCCGGGTGGGGCGGGAGTACCAGATACGCAGTATTTT.